The entry that follows covers one T cell receptor beta chain sequence. Its antigen is as yet unknown. The data are from a study of CD4 T cells in relation to SARS-CoV-2 and coronaviruses. At the level of the study: ViraFEST: approximately eleven-day antigen culture of PBMCs, then TCR beta CDR3 sequencing.

CD4+ T cells from unexposed donors were obtained before the COVID-19 pandemic (2011-2018). The cells were cultured for 10 days before CD4+ T cells were isolated. Here immunoSEQ multiplex PCR was the method, and the copy in TCRdb shows in-frame clones only, minus some. The table has roughly 15,000 clones, 79% seen once. The V gene's germline CDR1 is SGDLS and CDR2 YYNGEE. This CDR3 comprises 15 residues. The ends lost 4 bases at V and 0 bases at J; junction bases unmatched: 7. The TCR originated in a human donor in good health. The chain has TRBV9 and TRBJ2-7; 7 nucleotides match TRBD1. The sample comprised CD4+ T cells from PBMCs, cultured in vitro. The CDR3 DNA sequence: TGTGCCAGCAGCCAGGGACAGCAGAGCTCCTACGAGCAGTACTTC. Protein sequence: CASSQGQQSSYEQYF.